One and the same sample provided the 13 T cell receptor beta chains below, sequenced in a study of siplizumab effects on memory and regulatory T cells. Using immunoSEQ multiplex PCR, the repertoire was profiled, and TCRdb retains in-frame clones only, with some absent. The sample holds under 8,500 clones, roughly 63% seen once. Sequencing input: effector memory CD8+ T cells sorted from blood. The subset denotes: unstimulated CD8+ effector memory T cells. The source of these receptors is a human donor in good health.

The rearrangement joins TRBV30 to TRBJ1-5, with TRBD1 identical over 8 bases. The CDR3 sequence is 15 residues long. Germline V CDR1 and CDR2: GTSNPN, SVGIG (reference sequence). Trimming cost V 2 bases and J 5 bases; bases outside gene matches: 8. The CDR3: CAWSSPDRDYQPQHF. The CDR3 nucleotides are TGTGCCTGGAGTTCCCCGGACAGGGATTATCAGCCCCAGCATTTT.

The chain combines TRBV10-3 with TRBJ1-2, with D maybe TRBD1 (5 bases). V lost 2 bases to trimming and J lost 4 bases, with 14 bases between them. CDR1 and CDR2 (germline): ENHRY, SYGVKD. The length of the CDR3 is 15 residues. CDR3 nucleotides: TGTGCCATCAGTGAGGTTCAGACAGACGTCTATGGCTACACCTTC. This translates into CAISEVQTDVYGYTF.

The rearrangement joins TRBV19 to TRBJ2-7; TRBD1 matches 10 bases. Trimming removed 1 base from V and 6 bases from J; junction bases left unmatched: 6. CDR1 and CDR2 from the germline V gene are LNHDA and SQIVND (reference sequence). The CDR3 has 15 amino acids. The CDR3 DNA follows: TGTGCCAGTAGTATAGGCGGGACAGGGGTAGCCGAGCAGTACTTC. It codes for CASSIGGTGVAEQYF.

This clone was observed a single time. The chain combines TRBV13 with TRBJ1-2, with D possibly TRBD1 on 6 matching bases. Between the trimmed V and J ends, which lost 2 bases and 8 bases, there was a span of 12 bases. This CDR3 has 13 residues. Germline lookup yields CDR1 PRHDT and CDR2 FYEKMQ (reference sequence). CDR3: CASSLPGERGYTF. The DNA of the CDR3 is TGTGCCAGCAGCTTACCAGGGGAGAGGGGCTACACCTTC.

This clone has a handful of counts. The genes are TRBV6-4 and TRBJ2-1; 8 bases are a match to TRBD2. Germline CDR1 MRHNA, CDR2 SNTAGT. V trimming: 4 bases; J trimming: 3 bases; junction bases outside the gene matches: 5. The CDR3 runs 15 residues. CDR3 residues: CASSALSGDYNEQFF. The CDR3 DNA follows: TGTGCCAGCAGTGCTCTTAGCGGGGACTACAATGAGCAGTTCTTC.

The chain carries TRBV5-1 and TRBJ1-5; the D gene is possibly TRBD1 (5 bases). The V end was cut by 7 bases, the J end by 2 bases, with 25 bases between. Per germline, CDR1 SGHRS and CDR2 YFSETQ. The CDR3 is 18 residues long. This CDR3 is CASRLRQGTARRNQPQHF. The CDR3 coding sequence is TGCGCCAGCCGCCTGCGCCAAGGGACTGCTCGTCGCAATCAGCCCCAGCATTTT.

Sample share makes this clone medium-sized (0.01 to 0.1%). As DNA, the CDR3 is TGCGCCAGCAGCCTCCGGACAGGGGAAGGCAATGAGCAGTTCTTC. It translates to CASSLRTGEGNEQFF. V is TRBV4-3 and J is TRBJ2-1; TRBD1 aligns across 9 bases. Germline V gene sequence: CDR1 LGHNA, CDR2 YSLEER. The CDR3 consists of 15 residues. V lost 4 bases to trimming and J lost 6 bases; unmatched junction nucleotides: 7.

In regard to this clone: The same CDR3 is also encoded by other DNA sequences in this sample. The CDR3 nucleotides read TGCGCCAGCAGCTTGGTTTATGGGAGCAATCAGCCCCAGCATTTT. It translates to CASSLVYGSNQPQHF. The V and J genes are TRBV5-1 and TRBJ1-5, with D uncertain. The CDR3 covers 15 residues. V dropped 0 bases and J dropped 1 base, with 8 bases sitting between them. Germline V gives CDR1 SGHRS, CDR2 YFSETQ. Full variable domain (remainder filled in from reference TRBV5-1 and TRBJ1-5): KAGVTQTPRYLIKTRGQQVTLSCSPISGHRSVSWYQQTPGQGLQFLFEYFSETQRNKGNFPGRFSGRQFSNSRSEMNVSTLELGDSALYLCASSLVYGSNQPQHFGDGTRLSIL.

By frequency in the sample, this clone is medium-sized. This chain uses TRBV10-1 with TRBJ1-1; D gene unclear. Germline CDR1 reads WNHNN; CDR2 reads SYGVQD (reference sequence). The CDR3 runs to 13 residues. Trimming removed 4 bases at V and 6 bases at J, with 12 bases between. The CDR3 DNA reads as TGCGCCAGCAGTGTGTCGAGGTCATCTGAAGCTTTCTTT. Its translation is CASSVSRSSEAFF.

There are a few counts of this clone. Other DNA sequences in this specimen translate into the identical CDR3. The genes are TRBV19 and TRBJ1-5; no firm D call. This CDR3 contains 10 residues. The V and J ends lost 8 bases and 4 bases respectively, with 3 bases between them. Germline V CDR1 and CDR2: LNHDA, SQIVND (reference sequence). The CDR3 reads CASGNQPQHF. CDR3 nucleotide sequence: TGTGCCAGTGGTAATCAGCCCCAGCATTTT.

CDR3 amino acids: CASSTQGGQETQYF. CDR3 nucleotide sequence: TGTGCCAGCAGCACACAGGGAGGTCAAGAGACCCAGTACTTC. This chain uses TRBV5-6 with TRBJ2-5; TRBD1 or TRBD2 may be the D gene (6 bases each). V dropped 4 bases and J dropped 2 bases, with 12 bases sitting between them. CDR3 length: 14 amino acids. Germline CDR1 and CDR2: SGHDT and YYEEEE.

This clone has just a few counts. The chain employs TRBV7-9 and TRBJ2-1; tentatively, D is TRBD2 (5 bases). The germline CDR1 and CDR2 sequences are SEHNR and FQNEAQ (reference sequence). V was trimmed by 3 bases and J by 8 bases, leaving 11 bases between them. There are 13 residues in the CDR3. The CDR3 nucleotides are TGTGCCAGCAGCTTCGGAGGCCTCGATGAGCAGTTCTTC. Amino acid sequence: CASSFGGLDEQFF.

V usage is TRBV2 and J usage is TRBJ1-1; D uncertain. The CDR3 runs 13 residues. The germline V gene has CDR1 SNHLY and CDR2 FYNNEI. V gave up 8 bases and J gave up 4 bases, with 14 bases separating them. The CDR3 nucleotides are TGTGCCAGCCCCGGGGAGAGCGGCACTGAAGCTTTCTTT. It encodes CASPGESGTEAFF.